The clone carrying this T cell receptor beta chain was seen more than once but under ten times. Antigen: not known. This specimen comes from a study of cytomegalovirus exposure and HLA in healthy donors. Findings and caveats of the study: The study found most TCR sequences rare, yet found some public TCRs in many donors. As a later analysis revealed, most CMV-associated TCR beta chains appeared HLA-restricted.

The primer mix had 60 Vbeta and 13 Jbeta primers. The assay was immunoSEQ multiplex PCR, and TCRdb's table has in-frame clones only and misses some. Among more than 130,000 clones listed, around 76% were seen once. This receptor was identified in a man between 18 and 29 years old in good health and CMV-seronegative. The sequencing sample was made of PBMCs.

The CDR3 DNA follows: TGCGCCAGCAGTGAGTCGAGTTTTGAAAGGGAGGCCTGGAGCACTGAAGCTTTCTTT. It encodes CASSESSFEREAWSTEAFF. The chain has TRBV10-2 and TRBJ1-1; D ambiguous. This CDR3 is 19 amino acids long. The germline CDR1 and CDR2 sequences are WSHSY and SAAADI. V was cut by 0 bases and J by 4 bases, with 24 bases left in between.